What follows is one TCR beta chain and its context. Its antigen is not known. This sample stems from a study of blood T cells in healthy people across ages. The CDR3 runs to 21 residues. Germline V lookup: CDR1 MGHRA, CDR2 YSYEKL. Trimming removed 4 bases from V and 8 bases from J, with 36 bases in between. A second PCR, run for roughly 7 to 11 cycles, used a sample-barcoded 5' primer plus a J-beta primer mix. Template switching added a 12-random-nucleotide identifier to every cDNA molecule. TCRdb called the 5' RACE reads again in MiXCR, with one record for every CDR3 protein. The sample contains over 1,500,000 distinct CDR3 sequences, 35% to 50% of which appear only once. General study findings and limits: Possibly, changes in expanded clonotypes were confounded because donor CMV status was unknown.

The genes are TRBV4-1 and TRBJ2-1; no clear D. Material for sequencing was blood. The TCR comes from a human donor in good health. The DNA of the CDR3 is TGCGCCAGCAGCCCGAAGCACCAAAAATGGGGTTCGAAGCAGTTCATCCATGAGCAGTTCTTC. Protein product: CASSPKHQKWGSKQFIHEQFF.